The TCR beta chain described here comes from a study of tumor and adjacent non-tumor tissue in lung cancer. Details on this clonotype: One junction end does not reproduce the germline sequence, and a read error may be involved.

A modified ARM-PCR protocol with three rounds of nested PCR amplified TCRbeta. TCRdb used MiXCR to reprocess the multiplex PCR reads, holding one entry per CDR3 protein. In the table there are about 110,000 distinct CDR3 sequences, approximately 80% of which are singletons. This CDR3 contains 14 residues. Per germline, CDR1 MNHNS and CDR2 SASEGT. This sample's RNA came from whole unsorted tissue. Sequencing was done on a sample of lung tumor tissue. The origin of this receptor is a man aged 65-85 years with non-small cell lung cancer. The V call is TRBV6-1, the J call TRBJ2-2, with 7 bases identical to TRBD2. CDR3 sequence: CASRGIGSSGELFF. The DNA for the CDR3 is TGTGCCAGCAGGGGGATCGGCAGCAGCGGGGAACTGTTTTTT.